What follows are 21 T cell receptor beta chains derived from one specimen sequenced in a study of shared clonotypes between healthy human individuals. Clones were sequenced by immunoSEQ multiplex PCR, and TCRdb holds only the in-frame ones, with some missing. Of around 1.9 million clones listed, 90% to 95% are singletons. CD45RO-negative cells were positively selected for CCR7, leaving out terminally differentiated effector memory CD45RA+ cells. The specimen sequenced was naive CD8+ T cells from PBMCs. The receptors originated from a man younger than 35 in good health. Some clones in this sample may be carry-over from other donors' samples.

The chain has TRBV28 and TRBJ2-5, with 8 bases lining up with TRBD2. The CDR3 totals 15 residues. Germline V gene data show CDR1 as MDHEN and CDR2 as SYDVKM. The junction had 6 bases not matched to a gene; V was cut back by 6 bases and J by 0 bases. The CDR3 is CASRISGKYQETQYF. The CDR3 bases are TGTGCCAGCAGAATTAGCGGGAAGTACCAAGAGACCCAGTACTTC.

The rearrangement joins TRBV5-6 to TRBJ2-2, with D unclear. CDR3 length: 16 residues. CDR1 is SGHDT and CDR2 is YYEEEE in the germline V gene. V was shortened by 7 bases and J by 3 bases, with 19 bases between the two germline ends. For the CDR3, the DNA is TGTGCCAGCTCAGCTTTAGCAGATGGGGACACCGGGGAGCTGTTTTTT. It codes for CASSALADGDTGELFF.

V gene TRBV7-9 combines with J gene TRBJ2-5; 8 bases agree with TRBD2. Looked up from germline, CDR1 is SEHNR and CDR2 is FQNEAQ (reference sequence). The CDR3 has 15 residues. V gave up 5 bases and J gave up 5 bases; unmatched junction bases: 10. CDR3: CASSPGGAAAETQYF. The DNA for the CDR3 is TGTGCCAGCAGCCCCGGGGGGGCGGCGGCTGAGACCCAGTACTTC.

This chain links TRBV7-9 with TRBJ2-7, with D maybe TRBD1 (5 bases). CDR1 is SEHNR, CDR2 FQNEAQ, per germline (reference sequence). Trimming removed 5 bases at V and 4 bases at J, with 18 bases between. This CDR3 is built from 15 residues. The CDR3 DNA reads TGTGCCAGCAGCACCAGGGTTGGTGGGGTTTACGAGCAGTACTTC. This gives the protein CASSTRVGGVYEQYF.

CDR3 in amino acids: CASTLTGTSYEQYF. DNA of the CDR3: TGTGCCAGCACCTTGACAGGGACGTCCTACGAGCAGTACTTC. V gene TRBV27 combines with J gene TRBJ2-7, with TRBD1 matching over 7 bases. This CDR3 is built from 14 residues. The V segment lost 7 bases and the J segment 1 base; nucleotides outside the gene matches: 7. Germline lookup yields CDR1 MNHEY and CDR2 SMNVEV (reference sequence).

This clone was seen once. The chain combines TRBV10-2 with TRBJ2-7; 8 bases agree with TRBD1. With V trimmed by 6 bases and J by 2 bases, 9 bases remained unmatched. Per the germline V gene, CDR1 is WSHSY and CDR2 is SAAADI. The CDR3 has 15 residues. The CDR3 loop is CASSVRDRFPYEQYF. The CDR3 DNA follows: TGCGCCAGCAGCGTCCGGGACAGGTTCCCCTACGAGCAGTACTTC.

V gene TRBV4-1 combines with J gene TRBJ2-7; 7 bases are shared with TRBD1. CDR3 size: 16 residues. Per germline, CDR1 MGHRA and CDR2 YSYEKL. Losses at the gene ends were 3 bases for V and 4 bases for J; bases not matched to a gene: 12. The CDR3 protein is CASSHPVPGTDYEQYF. The CDR3 nucleotides read TGCGCCAGCAGCCATCCGGTTCCTGGGACAGATTACGAGCAGTACTTC.

The chain links TRBV7-8 to TRBJ1-1, with 9 nucleotides matching TRBD1. From germline, CDR1 is SGHVS and CDR2 FQNEAQ. This CDR3 region has 14 residues. V lost 4 bases and J lost 5; bases outside the gene matches: 5. The CDR3 DNA reads TGTGCCAGCAGCTACAGGGGGCTCTTGACTGAAGCTTTCTTT. Translating it yields CASSYRGLLTEAFF.

This sequence joins TRBV10-3 and TRBJ1-1; maybe TRBD1 (6 bases). The CDR3 is 12 amino acids. Germline values: CDR1 ENHRY, CDR2 SYGVKD. V dropped 11 bases and J dropped 1 base, with 11 bases sitting between them. The CDR3 DNA is TGTGCCGTTTGGGGGCCGAACACTGAAGCTTTCTTT. Its protein product is CAVWGPNTEAFF.

V is TRBV5-5 and J is TRBJ1-1; D remains ambiguous. The CDR3 contains 12 residues. The germline V gene encodes CDR1 SGHKS and CDR2 YYEKEE (reference sequence). The germline V and J ends were trimmed by 6 bases and 3 bases, with 9 bases remaining between them. This CDR3 is CASNLLYTEAFF. In DNA, the CDR3 is TGTGCCAGCAATTTATTGTACACTGAAGCTTTCTTT.

The chain joins TRBV29-1 to TRBJ2-1; 11 nucleotides agree with TRBD2. Germline assignment: CDR1 SQVTM and CDR2 ANQGSEA. The CDR3 has 14 amino acids. The J segment lost 8 bases and the V segment lost 7 bases, leaving 10 bases of the junction unmatched. CDR3 DNA: TGCAGCGGTTTAGCGGGAGGGCCAATCCATGAGCAGTTCTTC. Its translation is CSGLAGGPIHEQFF.

This clone has just one count. The chain employs TRBV5-6 and TRBJ2-7, with 11 positions matching TRBD1. The CDR3 covers 14 residues. Germline V CDR1 and CDR2: SGHDT, YYEEEE. Unmatched junction bases numbered 5, after V lost 4 bases and J lost 5 bases. The CDR3 nucleotides are TGTGCCAGCAGCGGCCCGGGACAGGGGGACGAGCAGTACTTC. The encoded protein is CASSGPGQGDEQYF.

The chain combines TRBV6-5 with TRBJ1-1; 7 positions match TRBD1. Germline trimming cut 5 bases from V and 1 base from J; bases unmatched to any gene: 4. This CDR3 contains 14 residues. CDR1 is MNHEY and CDR2 is SVGAGI in the germline V gene. The DNA of the CDR3 is TGTGCCAGCAGTGGGACAGAAGGGAACACTGAAGCTTTCTTT. It specifies CASSGTEGNTEAFF.

The count of this clone is one. The V call is TRBV5-1, the J call TRBJ2-3; TRBD2 agrees at 8 bases. Germline trimming cut 0 bases from V and 6 bases from J; bases unmatched to any gene: 9. Per the germline V gene, CDR1 is SGHRS and CDR2 is YFSETQ. This CDR3 is 16 amino acids long. The CDR3 loop reads CASSLVSGRFRDTQYF. In nucleotides, the CDR3 is TGCGCCAGCAGCTTGGTGAGCGGGAGATTTAGGGATACGCAGTATTTT.

The CDR3 here is CAWSPPHTGRPNEKLFF. In DNA form, the CDR3 reads TGTGCCTGGAGCCCCCCCCACACGGGACGACCTAATGAAAAACTGTTTTTT. J is TRBJ1-4 and V is TRBV30; possible D gene TRBD1, 5 bases. Germline values: CDR1 GTSNPN, CDR2 SVGIG (reference sequence). The CDR3 has 17 amino acids. V dropped 3 bases and J dropped 3 bases, with 20 bases sitting between them.

The chain carries TRBV27 and TRBJ2-5; TRBD1 matches at 7 bases. The V gene's germline CDR1 is MNHEY and CDR2 SMNVEV (reference sequence). The CDR3 is 17 residues long. The V segment lost 5 bases and the J segment 1 base; nucleotides outside the gene matches: 13. The CDR3 sequence is CASSPLRRTGAQETQYF. The CDR3 DNA reads TGTGCCAGCAGTCCGCTCCGCCGAACAGGGGCCCAAGAGACCCAGTACTTC.

The V call is TRBV9, the J call TRBJ1-1; D is undetermined. V was trimmed by 10 bases and J by 3 bases, leaving 10 bases between them. This CDR3 contains 11 residues. Per germline, CDR1 SGDLS and CDR2 YYNGEE. The DNA of the CDR3 is TGTGCCCGCGAGGGTTACACTGAAGCTTTCTTT. Protein product: CAREGYTEAFF.

J is TRBJ2-5 and V is TRBV7-2; D may correspond to TRBD1 or TRBD2 (5 bases each). V dropped 5 bases and J dropped 4 bases, with 17 bases sitting between them. The CDR3 consists of 15 residues. From germline, CDR1 is SGHTA and CDR2 FQGNSA. The CDR3 region has the DNA TGTGCCAGCAGCCCGAGAGGGGCCCAGCCAGAGACCCAGTACTTC. Protein product: CASSPRGAQPETQYF.

The V and J genes are TRBV28 and TRBJ1-2; TRBD1 might be the D (5 bases). In germline, CDR1 is MDHEN, CDR2 SYDVKM. Trimming removed 4 bases from V and 0 bases from J, with 15 bases in between. This CDR3 has 16 residues. CDR3 in DNA: TGTGCCAGCAGTTCTCCCGGGACTCAAGCTAACTATGGCTACACCTTC. Its translation: CASSSPGTQANYGYTF.

The rearrangement links TRBV19 to TRBJ2-3; D unresolved. The CDR3 is 13 residues long. From germline, CDR1 is LNHDA and CDR2 SQIVND (reference sequence). Deletions cut 3 bases from V and 4 bases from J, with 8 bases between. The CDR3 loop is CASSIVRADTQYF. The CDR3 DNA reads as TGTGCCAGTAGTATCGTACGGGCAGATACGCAGTATTTT.

DNA of the CDR3: TGTGCCAGTAGTATAACCAGGGATAGCAATCAGCCCCAGCATTTT. Translated, it gives CASSITRDSNQPQHF. The rearrangement joins TRBV19 to TRBJ1-5; tentatively, D is TRBD1 (5 bases). The CDR3 length is 15 residues. CDR1 and CDR2 (germline): LNHDA, SQIVND (reference sequence). V lost 2 bases and J 0 bases, leaving 8 bases between the germline ends.